This entry describes one T cell receptor beta chain. The antigen this receptor binds is unknown. Here, both gene names and germline sequences come from the mouse. From the germline J gene comes the end of the CDR3, since the read stops 1 residue before it. The receptor library was made with the immunoSEQ multiplex PCR assay. Adaptive Biotechnologies performed TCRbeta CDR3 sequencing at survey depth and reported CDR3 sequences, V/J genes, productive frequency, and template counts. Amplification of TCR beta CDR3 regions started from genomic DNA instead of RNA. The published analysis was carried out like this. Jensen-Shannon divergence was used to quantify pairwise repertoire overlap between tissues, with a value of 1 indicating complete divergence and a value of 0 indicating identical repertoires. Tissues were clustered by single-linkage agglomerative hierarchical clustering of pairwise JSD values and displayed as dendrograms. GLIPH2 was run on all patient samples with simulation_depth 1000, kmer_min_depth 3, cdr3_length_cutoff 8, keeping groups with more than two unique CDR3s. In a standardized tissue-overlap score, Jaccard GLIPH-group overlap across patients was extrapolated to a standard repertoire size of 1000 clones. Associations of diversity with clinical or experimental variables used linear mixed-effect models with tissue fixed effects and individual random effects. TCRdb limited this immuneACCESS table to in-frame rearrangements with V and J called. A share of clones is missing; checked studies link under half to unresolved V genes, and the rest is unexplained. The DNA was the basis for D and trimming; V, J and clone size are from that table. The sample table contains fewer than 7,500 clones; only one count was recorded for around 50% of them. The ten top clones hold approximately 5% of the sample.

Measured from the cysteine to the phenylalanine, the CDR3 is 16 residues long. Only the CDR3 bases that were read are kept: 45 of them, in frame from base 1. V is trimmed back by 5 bases and J by 0 bases, and the junction contains 6 bases that no gene match accounts for. The CDR1 and CDR2 encoded by the germline V gene (reference sequence) are NNHNN and SYGAGS. This sample was taken from a study of tissue T cells after allogeneic stem cell transplantation (dated by TCRdb to the early 2020s). As for the study more broadly: The study profiled TCR beta repertoires in many tissues obtained from research autopsies of patients with and without GVHD, and also in mouse models of GVHD. The human arm was conducted as a prospective observational study, and neither blinding nor randomization was performed. Overall study results and their limits: Few T cell clones were found to be shared across patients, but shared repertoire signatures across patients were revealed in a tissue-specific fashion by motif-based clustering. The patient cohort was small and clinically heterogeneous, and sampling depth was acknowledged as a limitation. Within patients, how anatomically similar tissues were was a major factor shaping TCR repertoire composition, regardless of disease or transplant status. In both patients and mice, T cells from blood and spleen covered only a limited part of the TCR repertoire found in tissues. Which tissue TCRs were alloreactive or antigen-specific was not determined in the study, and some clones might have been persisting host cells.

The time point label of this sample denotes: mouse harvest day 7 after allogeneic transplant. Mouse grafts consisting of 10^7 T-cell-depleted bone marrow cells combined with 10^6 splenic CD5+ T cells were administered by tail vein injection. To model GVHD in mice, a major MHC-mismatch B6 (H2b) into BALB/c (H2d) model was used, and tissues were profiled at day 7 or 14. On day 7 or 14 post-transplant, mouse tissues and retro-orbital blood were harvested with separate sterile tools for each animal, and livers were flushed beforehand. Before genomic DNA was isolated with the DNeasy Blood & Tissue Kit, mouse tissues were minced with razor blades in buffered saline.

The sequencing sample was made of gut tissue. The receptor chain draws on TRBV13-2 and TRBJ2-7; 12 of the junction bases match TRBD2. The sequence was collected from a female BALB/c mouse given C57BL/6 T cells with graft-versus-host disease after an allogeneic hematopoietic cell transplant. The CDR3 region reads CASGGTGGPFSYEQYF. The DNA read from the CDR3 is TGTGCCAGCGGGGGGACTGGGGGGCCGTTCTCCTATGAACAGTAC.